This TCR beta chain was retrieved from a study of T-cell memory formation after mild COVID-19. Study-wide results and caveats: CD4/CD8 balance held among clones contracting day 15 to 85, and later expanders leaned CD4+. Pre-infection memory showed some responding clones, and this suggested that cross-reactive memory joined. Nothing confirmed that second-wave clones peaking on day 37 were specific for SARS-CoV-2.

A few counts support this clonotype. Its antigen is currently unknown. The TCR alpha and TCR beta cDNA libraries, bearing sample barcodes and UMIs, were generated by 5'RACE using constant-segment primers. TCRdb used MiXCR to reprocess the 5' RACE reads, holding one entry per CDR3 protein. In the table there are about 500,000 distinct CDR3 sequences, roughly 22% of which are singletons. Germline lookup yields CDR1 SGHDT and CDR2 YYEEEE. The length of the CDR3 is 15 residues. The V gene lost 3 bases and the J gene lost 0 bases, with 12 bases spanning the gap. The receptor was derived from an adult woman who had mild COVID-19 (a few samples of this study predate the infection). Cell type and time point are not known. Sequencing input: PBMCs or a T cell subset sorted from them (not recorded which). The J gene is TRBJ2-5, the V gene TRBV5-6; maybe TRBD1 (6 bases). The CDR3 is CASSSPTGYQETQYF. The CDR3 DNA reads as TGTGCCAGCAGCTCGCCGACAGGTTACCAAGAGACCCAGTACTTC.